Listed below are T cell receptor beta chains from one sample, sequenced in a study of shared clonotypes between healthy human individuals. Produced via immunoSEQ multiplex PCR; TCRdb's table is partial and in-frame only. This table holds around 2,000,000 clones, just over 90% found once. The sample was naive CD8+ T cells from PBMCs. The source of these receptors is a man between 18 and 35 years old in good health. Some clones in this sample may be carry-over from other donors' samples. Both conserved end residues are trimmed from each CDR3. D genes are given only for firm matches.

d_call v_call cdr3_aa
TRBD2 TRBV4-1 ASSQDSGGPDTQY
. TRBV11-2 ASSFTGVDEQY
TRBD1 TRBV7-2 ASSSPRQGNEQY
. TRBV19 ASSRGTEEDTEAF
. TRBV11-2 ASSLDLAYNEQF
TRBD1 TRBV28 ASSFRGQSIYSNQPQH
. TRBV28 ASSLFETDEAF
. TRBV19 ASSIRTDLQPQH
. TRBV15 ATSRESLNTEAF
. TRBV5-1 ASTLEVGRVYEQY